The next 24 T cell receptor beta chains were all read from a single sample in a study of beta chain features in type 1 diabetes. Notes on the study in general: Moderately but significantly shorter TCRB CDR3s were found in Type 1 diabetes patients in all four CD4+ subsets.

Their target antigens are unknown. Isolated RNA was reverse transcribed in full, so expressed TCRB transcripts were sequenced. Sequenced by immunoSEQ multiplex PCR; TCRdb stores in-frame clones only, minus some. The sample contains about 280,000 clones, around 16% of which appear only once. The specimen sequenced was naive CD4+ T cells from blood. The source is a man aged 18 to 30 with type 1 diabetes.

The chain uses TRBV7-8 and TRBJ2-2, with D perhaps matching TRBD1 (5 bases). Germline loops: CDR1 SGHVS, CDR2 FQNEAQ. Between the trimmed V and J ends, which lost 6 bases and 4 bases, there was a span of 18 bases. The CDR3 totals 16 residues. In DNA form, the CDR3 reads TGTGCCAGCAGTCACCGAGGCAGGGTCGCCACCGGGGAGCTGTTTTTT. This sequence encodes CASSHRGRVATGELFF.

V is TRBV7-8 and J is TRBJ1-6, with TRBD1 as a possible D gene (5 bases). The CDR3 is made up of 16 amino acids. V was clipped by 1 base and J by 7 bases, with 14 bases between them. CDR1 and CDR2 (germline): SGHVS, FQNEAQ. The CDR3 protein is CASSLVAGGVNSPLHF. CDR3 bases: TGTGCCAGCAGCTTAGTGGCAGGAGGGGTCAATTCACCCCTCCACTTT.

The CDR3 is CATSRDEGGYGYTF. Written as DNA, the CDR3 is TGTGCCACCAGCAGAGATGAAGGGGGCTATGGCTACACCTTC. J is TRBJ1-2 and V is TRBV15; TRBD1 is a possible D gene (6 bases). The V gene's germline CDR1 is LNHNV and CDR2 YYDKDF (reference sequence). This CDR3 contains 14 residues. Trimming removed 0 bases at V and 4 bases at J, with 9 bases between.

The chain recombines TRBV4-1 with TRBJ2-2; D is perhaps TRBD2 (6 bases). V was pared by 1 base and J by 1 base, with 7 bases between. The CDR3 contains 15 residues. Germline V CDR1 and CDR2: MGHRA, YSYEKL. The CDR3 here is CASSQVEGNTGELFF. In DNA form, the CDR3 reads TGCGCCAGCAGCCAAGTGGAGGGGAACACCGGGGAGCTGTTTTTT.

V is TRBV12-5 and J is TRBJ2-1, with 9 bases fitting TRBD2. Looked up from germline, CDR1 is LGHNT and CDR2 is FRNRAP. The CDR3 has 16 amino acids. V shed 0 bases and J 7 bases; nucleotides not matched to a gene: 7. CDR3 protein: CASGLVLAGGHNEQFF. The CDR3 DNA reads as TGTGCTAGTGGTTTGGTATTGGCGGGGGGGCATAATGAGCAGTTCTTC.

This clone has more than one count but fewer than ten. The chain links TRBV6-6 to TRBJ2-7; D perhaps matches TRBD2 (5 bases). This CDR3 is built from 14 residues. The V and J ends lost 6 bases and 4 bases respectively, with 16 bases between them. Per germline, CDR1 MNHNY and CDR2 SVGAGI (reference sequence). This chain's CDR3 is CASSRRDADYEQYF. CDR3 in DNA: TGTGCCAGCAGCCGCCGGGATGCCGATTACGAGCAGTACTTC.

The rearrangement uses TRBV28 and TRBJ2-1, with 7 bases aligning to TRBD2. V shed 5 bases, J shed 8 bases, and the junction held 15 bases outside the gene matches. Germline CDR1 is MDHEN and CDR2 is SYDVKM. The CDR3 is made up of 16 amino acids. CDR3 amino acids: CASSPTNNLAVDEQFF. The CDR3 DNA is TGTGCCAGCAGTCCGACTAACAACCTAGCGGTCGATGAGCAGTTCTTC.

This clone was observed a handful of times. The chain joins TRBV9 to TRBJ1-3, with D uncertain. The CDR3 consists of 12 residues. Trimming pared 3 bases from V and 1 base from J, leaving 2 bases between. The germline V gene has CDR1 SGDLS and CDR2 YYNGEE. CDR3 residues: CASSASGNTIYF. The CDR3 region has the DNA TGTGCCAGCAGCGCATCTGGAAACACCATATATTTT.

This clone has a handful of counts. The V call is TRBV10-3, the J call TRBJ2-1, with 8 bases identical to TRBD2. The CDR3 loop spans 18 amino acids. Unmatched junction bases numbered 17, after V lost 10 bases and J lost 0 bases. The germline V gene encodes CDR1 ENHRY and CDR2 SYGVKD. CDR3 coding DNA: TGTGCCACCCGTCCGGGAGAACGGGCGGGAGGCTCCTACAATGAGCAGTTCTTC. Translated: CATRPGERAGGSYNEQFF.

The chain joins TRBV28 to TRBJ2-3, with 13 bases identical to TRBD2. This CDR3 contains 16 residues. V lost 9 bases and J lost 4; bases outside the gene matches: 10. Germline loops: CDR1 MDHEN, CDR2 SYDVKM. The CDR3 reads CASTGGGLAGPDTQYF. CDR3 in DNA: TGTGCCAGTACCGGGGGGGGACTAGCGGGACCAGATACGCAGTATTTT.

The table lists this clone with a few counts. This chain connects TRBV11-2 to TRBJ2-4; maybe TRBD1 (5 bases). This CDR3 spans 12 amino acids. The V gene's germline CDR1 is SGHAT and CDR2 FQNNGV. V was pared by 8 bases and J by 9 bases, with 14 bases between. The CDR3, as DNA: TGTGCCAGCCAAATTCAGGGTTCCATTCAGTACTTC. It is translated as CASQIQGSIQYF.

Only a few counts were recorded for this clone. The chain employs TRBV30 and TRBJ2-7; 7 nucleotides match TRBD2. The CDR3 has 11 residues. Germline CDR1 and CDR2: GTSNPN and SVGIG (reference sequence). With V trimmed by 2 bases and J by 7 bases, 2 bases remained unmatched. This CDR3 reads CAWSMGGEQYF. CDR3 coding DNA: TGTGCCTGGAGTATGGGAGGGGAGCAGTACTTC.

The CDR3 is CSVSHEASVAEAFF. The CDR3 DNA reads as TGCAGCGTCTCGCATGAAGCTTCGGTCGCTGAAGCTTTCTTT. This sequence joins TRBV29-1 and TRBJ1-1, with no clear D. V was shortened by 6 bases and J by 6 bases, with 20 bases between the two germline ends. Germline values: CDR1 SQVTM, CDR2 ANQGSEA. The CDR3 covers 14 residues.

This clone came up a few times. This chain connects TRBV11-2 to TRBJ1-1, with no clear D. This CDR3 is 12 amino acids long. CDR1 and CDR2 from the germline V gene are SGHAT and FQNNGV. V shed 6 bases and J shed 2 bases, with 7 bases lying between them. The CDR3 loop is CASRLSNTEAFF. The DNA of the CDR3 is TGTGCCAGCAGATTGAGTAACACTGAAGCTTTCTTT.

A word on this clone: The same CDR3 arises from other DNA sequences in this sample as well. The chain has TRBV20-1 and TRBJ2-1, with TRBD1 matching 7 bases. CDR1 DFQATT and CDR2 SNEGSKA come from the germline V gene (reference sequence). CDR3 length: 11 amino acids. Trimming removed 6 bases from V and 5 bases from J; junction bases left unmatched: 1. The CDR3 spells CSARGHNEQFF. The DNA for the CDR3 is TGCAGTGCAAGGGGGCACAATGAGCAGTTCTTC.

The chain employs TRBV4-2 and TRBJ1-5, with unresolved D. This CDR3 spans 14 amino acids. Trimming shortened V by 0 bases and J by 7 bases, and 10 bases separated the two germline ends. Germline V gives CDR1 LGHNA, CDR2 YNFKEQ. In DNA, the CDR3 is TGTGCCAGCAGCCAAGATGGCGGTTTACAGCCCCAGCATTTT. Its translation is CASSQDGGLQPQHF.

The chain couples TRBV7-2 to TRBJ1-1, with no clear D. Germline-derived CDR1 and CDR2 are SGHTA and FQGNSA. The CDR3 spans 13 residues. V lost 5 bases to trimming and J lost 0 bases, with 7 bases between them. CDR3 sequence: CASSPDMNTEAFF. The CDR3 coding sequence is TGTGCCAGCAGCCCTGACATGAACACTGAAGCTTTCTTT.

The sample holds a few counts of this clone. The CDR3 sequence: CASKGGDYGYTF. CDR3 DNA: TGCGCCAGCAAAGGGGGGGACTATGGCTACACCTTC. This chain links TRBV10-2 with TRBJ1-2; D perhaps matches TRBD1 (6 bases). Germline assignment: CDR1 WSHSY and CDR2 SAAADI. V was clipped by 7 bases and J by 3 bases, with 9 bases between them. This CDR3 spans 12 amino acids.

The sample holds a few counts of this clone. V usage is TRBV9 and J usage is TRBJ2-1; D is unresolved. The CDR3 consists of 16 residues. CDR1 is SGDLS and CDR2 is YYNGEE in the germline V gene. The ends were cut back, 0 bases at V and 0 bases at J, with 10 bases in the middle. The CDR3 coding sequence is TGTGCCAGCAGCGTAGTGGCAGTCCCCTCCTACAATGAGCAGTTCTTC. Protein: CASSVVAVPSYNEQFF.

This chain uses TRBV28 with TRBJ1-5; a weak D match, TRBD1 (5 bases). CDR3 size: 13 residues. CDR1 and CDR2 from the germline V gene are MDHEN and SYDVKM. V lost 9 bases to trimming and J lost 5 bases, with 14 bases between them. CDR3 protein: CASLDSAHQPQHF. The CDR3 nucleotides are TGTGCCAGTTTAGACAGCGCCCATCAGCCCCAGCATTTT.

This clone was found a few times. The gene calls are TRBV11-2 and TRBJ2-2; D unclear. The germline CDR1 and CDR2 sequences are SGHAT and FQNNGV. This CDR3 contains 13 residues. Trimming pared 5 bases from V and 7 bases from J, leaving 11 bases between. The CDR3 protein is CASSPLVRGELFF. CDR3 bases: TGTGCCAGCAGCCCCCTAGTTCGCGGGGAGCTGTTTTTT.

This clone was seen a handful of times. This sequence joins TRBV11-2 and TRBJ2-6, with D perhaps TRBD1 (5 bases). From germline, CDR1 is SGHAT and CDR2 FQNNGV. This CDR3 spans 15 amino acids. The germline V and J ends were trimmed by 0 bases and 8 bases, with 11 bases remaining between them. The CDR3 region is CASSLESVGPNVLTF. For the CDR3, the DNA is TGTGCCAGCAGCTTAGAATCCGTGGGGCCCAACGTCCTGACTTTC.

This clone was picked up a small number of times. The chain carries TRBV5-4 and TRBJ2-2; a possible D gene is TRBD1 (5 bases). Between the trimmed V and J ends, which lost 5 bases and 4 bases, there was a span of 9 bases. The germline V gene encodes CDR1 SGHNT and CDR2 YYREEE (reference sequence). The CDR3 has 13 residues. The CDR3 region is CASRRGGTGELFF. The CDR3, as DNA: TGTGCCAGCAGAAGGGGCGGCACCGGGGAGCTGTTTTTT.

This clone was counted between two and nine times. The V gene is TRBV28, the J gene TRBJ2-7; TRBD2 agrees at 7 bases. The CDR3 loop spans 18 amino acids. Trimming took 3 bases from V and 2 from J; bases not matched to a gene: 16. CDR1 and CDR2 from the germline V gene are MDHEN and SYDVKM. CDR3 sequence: CASSFPTTIDGGAYEQYF. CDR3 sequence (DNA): TGTGCCAGCAGTTTCCCCACAACAATCGATGGGGGGGCCTACGAGCAGTACTTC.